This T cell receptor beta chain was retrieved from a study of post-analysis software for immune sequencing data. Turning to the study itself: Relapsing-remitting, secondary progressive and progressive-relapsing courses of multiple sclerosis were included. Study results and caveats: Included in a set of 5 or 6 TRBV segments more frequent in patients than controls were TRBV5-6, TRBV5-1 and TRBV20-1.

Of note for this clonotype: Its matching antigen is unknown.

TCR beta cDNA libraries included unique molecular identifiers. Using its own MiXCR run on the PCR reads, TCRdb lists one record per CDR3 protein. The repertoire holds around 440,000 distinct CDR3 sequences, with over 35% as singletons. The CDR3 is 15 residues long. Trimming pared 7 bases from V and 6 bases from J, leaving 24 bases between. Germline CDR1 is SQVTM and CDR2 is ANQGSEA. Input material: blood. The TCR was taken from a girl between 5 and 17 years old with multiple sclerosis. J is TRBJ1-1 and V is TRBV29-1, with D hard to call. CDR3 in DNA: TGCAGCGGGGGAGGGATTACGGCGCGAGACGCTGAAGCTTTCTTT. This codes for CSGGGITARDAEAFF.